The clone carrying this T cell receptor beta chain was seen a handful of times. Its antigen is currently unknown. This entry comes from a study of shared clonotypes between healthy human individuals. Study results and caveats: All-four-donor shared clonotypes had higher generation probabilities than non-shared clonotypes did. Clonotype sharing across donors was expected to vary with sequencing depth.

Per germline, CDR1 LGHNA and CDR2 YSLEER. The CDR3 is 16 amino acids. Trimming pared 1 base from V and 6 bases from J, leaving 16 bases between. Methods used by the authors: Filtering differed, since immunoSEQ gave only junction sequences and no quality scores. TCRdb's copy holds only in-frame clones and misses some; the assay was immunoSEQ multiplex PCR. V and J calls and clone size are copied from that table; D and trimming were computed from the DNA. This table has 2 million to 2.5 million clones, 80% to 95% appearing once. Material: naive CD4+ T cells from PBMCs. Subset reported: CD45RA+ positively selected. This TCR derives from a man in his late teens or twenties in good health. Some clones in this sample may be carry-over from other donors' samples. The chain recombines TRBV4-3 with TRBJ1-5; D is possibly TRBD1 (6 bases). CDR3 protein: CASSQVAGDNGQPQHF. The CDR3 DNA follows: TGCGCCAGCAGCCAAGTGGCAGGGGATAACGGTCAGCCCCAGCATTTT.